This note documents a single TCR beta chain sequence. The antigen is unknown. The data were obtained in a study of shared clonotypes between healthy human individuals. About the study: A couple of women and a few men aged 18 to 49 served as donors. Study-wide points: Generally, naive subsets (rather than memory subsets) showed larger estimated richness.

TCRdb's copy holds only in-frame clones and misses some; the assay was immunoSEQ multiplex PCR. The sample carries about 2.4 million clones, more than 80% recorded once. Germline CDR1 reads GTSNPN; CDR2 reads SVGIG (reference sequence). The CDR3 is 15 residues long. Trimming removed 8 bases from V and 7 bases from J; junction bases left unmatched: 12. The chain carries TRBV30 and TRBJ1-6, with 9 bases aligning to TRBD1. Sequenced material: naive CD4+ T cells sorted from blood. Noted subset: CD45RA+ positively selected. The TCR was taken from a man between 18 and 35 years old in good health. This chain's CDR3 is CAGTGSPLLNSPLHF. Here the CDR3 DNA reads TGTGCCGGGACAGGGTCCCCTTTATTGAATTCACCCCTCCACTTT.